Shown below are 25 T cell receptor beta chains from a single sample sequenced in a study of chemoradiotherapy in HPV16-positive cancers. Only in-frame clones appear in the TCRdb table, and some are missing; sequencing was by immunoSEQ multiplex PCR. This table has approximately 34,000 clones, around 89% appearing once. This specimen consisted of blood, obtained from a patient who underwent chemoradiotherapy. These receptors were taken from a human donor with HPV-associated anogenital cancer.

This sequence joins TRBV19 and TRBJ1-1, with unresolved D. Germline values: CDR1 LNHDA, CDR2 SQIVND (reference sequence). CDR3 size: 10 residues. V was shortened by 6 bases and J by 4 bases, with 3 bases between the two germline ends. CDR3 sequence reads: CASRSTEAFF. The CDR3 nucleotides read TGTGCCAGTAGAAGCACTGAAGCTTTCTTT.

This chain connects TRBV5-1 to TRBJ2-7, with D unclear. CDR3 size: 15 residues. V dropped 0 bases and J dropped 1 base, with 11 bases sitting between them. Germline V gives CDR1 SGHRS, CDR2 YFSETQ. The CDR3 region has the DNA TGCGCCAGCAGCTTGGGAGGTCAGTTATCCTACGAGCAGTACTTC. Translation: CASSLGGQLSYEQYF.

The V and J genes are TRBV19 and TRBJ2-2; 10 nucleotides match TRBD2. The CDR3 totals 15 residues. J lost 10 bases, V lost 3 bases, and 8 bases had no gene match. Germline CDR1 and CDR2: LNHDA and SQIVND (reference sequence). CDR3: CASSIRASGGEELFF. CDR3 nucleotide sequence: TGTGCCAGTAGTATCCGGGCTAGCGGGGGCGAGGAGCTGTTTTTT.

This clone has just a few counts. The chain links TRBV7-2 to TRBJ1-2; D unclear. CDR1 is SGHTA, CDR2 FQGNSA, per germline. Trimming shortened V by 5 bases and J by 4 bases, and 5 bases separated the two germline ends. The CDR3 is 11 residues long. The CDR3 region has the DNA TGTGCCAGCAGCAACAGCTATGGCTACACCTTC. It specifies CASSNSYGYTF.

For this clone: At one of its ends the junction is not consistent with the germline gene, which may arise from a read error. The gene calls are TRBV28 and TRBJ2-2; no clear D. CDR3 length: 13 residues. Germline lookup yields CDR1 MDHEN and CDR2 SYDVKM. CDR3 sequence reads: CASLEPNAGELFF. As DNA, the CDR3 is TGTGCCAGTCTGGAGCCGAACGCCGGGGAGCTGTTTTTT.

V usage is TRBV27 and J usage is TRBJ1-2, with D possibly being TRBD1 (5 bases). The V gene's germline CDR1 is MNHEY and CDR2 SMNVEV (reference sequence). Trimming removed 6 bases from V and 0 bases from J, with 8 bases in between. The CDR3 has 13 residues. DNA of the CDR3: TGTGCCAGCAGACCGACAGCTAACTATGGCTACACCTTC. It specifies CASRPTANYGYTF.

CDR3 in DNA: TGTGCCAGCAGCTTTTCCCAGATGAACACTGAAGCTTTCTTT. Translating gives CASSFSQMNTEAFF. The gene calls are TRBV7-3 and TRBJ1-1, with D unclear. Trimming removed 3 bases at V and 0 bases at J, with 8 bases between. CDR1 and CDR2 (germline): SGHTA, FQGTGA. The CDR3 length is 14 residues.

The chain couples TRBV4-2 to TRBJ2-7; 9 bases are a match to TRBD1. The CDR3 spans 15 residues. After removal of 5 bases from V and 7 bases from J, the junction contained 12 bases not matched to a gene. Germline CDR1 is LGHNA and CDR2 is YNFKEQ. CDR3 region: CASSFPGTGYGEQYF. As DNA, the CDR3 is TGTGCCAGCAGCTTTCCCGGGACAGGGTACGGAGAGCAGTACTTC.

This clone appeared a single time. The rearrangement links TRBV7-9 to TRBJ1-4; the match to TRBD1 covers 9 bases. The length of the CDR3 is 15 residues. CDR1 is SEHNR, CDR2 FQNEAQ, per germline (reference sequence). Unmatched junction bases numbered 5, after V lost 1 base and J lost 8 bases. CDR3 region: CASSLDGTGLEKLFF. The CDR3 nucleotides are TGTGCCAGCAGCTTAGATGGGACAGGGCTAGAAAAACTGTTTTTT. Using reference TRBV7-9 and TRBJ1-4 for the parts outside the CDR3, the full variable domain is DTGVSQNPRHKITKRGQNVTFRCDPISEHNRLYWYRQTLGQGPEFLTYFQNEAQLEKSRLLSDRFSAERPKGSFSTLEIQRTEQGDSAMYLCASSLDGTGLEKLFFGSGTQLSVL.

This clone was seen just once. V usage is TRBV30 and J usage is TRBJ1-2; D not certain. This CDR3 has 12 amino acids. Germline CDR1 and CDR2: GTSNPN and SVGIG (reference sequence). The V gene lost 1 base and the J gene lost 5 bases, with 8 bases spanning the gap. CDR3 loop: CAWSGAVYGYTF. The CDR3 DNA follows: TGTGCCTGGAGTGGGGCAGTTTATGGCTACACCTTC. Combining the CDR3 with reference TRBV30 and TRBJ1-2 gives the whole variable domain SQTIHQWPATLVQPVGSPLSLECTVEGTSNPNLYWYRQAAGRGLQLLFYSVGIGQISSEVPQNLSASRPQDRQFILSSKKLLLSDSGFYLCAWSGAVYGYTFGSGTRLTVV.

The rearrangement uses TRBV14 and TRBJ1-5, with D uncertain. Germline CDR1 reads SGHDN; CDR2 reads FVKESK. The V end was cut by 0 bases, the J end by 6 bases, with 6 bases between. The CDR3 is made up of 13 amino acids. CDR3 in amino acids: CASSQDRSQPQHF. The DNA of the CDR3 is TGTGCCAGCAGCCAAGATAGGAGTCAGCCCCAGCATTTT.

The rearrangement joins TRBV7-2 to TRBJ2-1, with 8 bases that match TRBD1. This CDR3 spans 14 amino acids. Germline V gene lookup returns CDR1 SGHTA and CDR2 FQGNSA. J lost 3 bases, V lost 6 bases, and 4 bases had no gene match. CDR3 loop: CASRQTGDYNEQFF. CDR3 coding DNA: TGTGCCAGCAGACAGACAGGGGACTACAATGAGCAGTTCTTC.

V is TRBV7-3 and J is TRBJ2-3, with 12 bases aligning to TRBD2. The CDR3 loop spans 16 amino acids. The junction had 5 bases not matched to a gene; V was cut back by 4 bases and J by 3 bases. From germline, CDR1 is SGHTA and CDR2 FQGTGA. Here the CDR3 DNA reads TGTGCCAGCAGCTGGGGACTAGCGGGCGGGACAGATACGCAGTATTTT. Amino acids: CASSWGLAGGTDTQYF.

The CDR3 DNA reads as TGTGCCAGCAGCTCCCGGGGTGGTTACGAGCAGTACTTC. Its translation is CASSSRGGYEQYF. The rearrangement joins TRBV9 to TRBJ2-7; D possibly corresponds to TRBD2 (5 bases). Germline CDR1 SGDLS, CDR2 YYNGEE. The CDR3 spans 13 residues. The V end lost 4 bases, the J end lost 4 bases, and 12 bases lay between the germline ends.

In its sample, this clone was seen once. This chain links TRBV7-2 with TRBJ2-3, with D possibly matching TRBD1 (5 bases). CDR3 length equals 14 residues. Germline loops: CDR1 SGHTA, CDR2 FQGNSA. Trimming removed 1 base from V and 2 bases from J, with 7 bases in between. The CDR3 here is CASSLGQYTDTQYF. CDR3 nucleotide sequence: TGTGCCAGCAGCTTAGGACAGTACACAGATACGCAGTATTTT. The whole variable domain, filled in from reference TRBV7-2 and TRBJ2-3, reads GAGVSQSPSNKVTEKGKDVELRCDPISGHTALYWYRQSLGQGLEFLIYFQGNSAPDKSGLPSDRFSAERTGGSVSTLTIQRTQQEDSAVYLCASSLGQYTDTQYFGPGTRLTVL.

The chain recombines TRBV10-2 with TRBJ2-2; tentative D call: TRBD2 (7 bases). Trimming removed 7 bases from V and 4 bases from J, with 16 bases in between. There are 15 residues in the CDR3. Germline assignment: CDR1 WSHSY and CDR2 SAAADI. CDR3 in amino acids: CASTPGGGSTGELFF. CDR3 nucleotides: TGCGCCAGCACTCCTGGGGGGGGCTCCACCGGGGAGCTGTTTTTT.

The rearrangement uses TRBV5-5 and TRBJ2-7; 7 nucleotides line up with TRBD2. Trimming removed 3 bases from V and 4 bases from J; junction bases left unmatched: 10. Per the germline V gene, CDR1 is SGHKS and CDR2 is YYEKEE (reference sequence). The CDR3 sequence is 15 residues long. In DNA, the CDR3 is TGTGCCAGCAGCTCCCATCCTGACGGGAGGTACGAGCAGTACTTC. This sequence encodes CASSSHPDGRYEQYF.

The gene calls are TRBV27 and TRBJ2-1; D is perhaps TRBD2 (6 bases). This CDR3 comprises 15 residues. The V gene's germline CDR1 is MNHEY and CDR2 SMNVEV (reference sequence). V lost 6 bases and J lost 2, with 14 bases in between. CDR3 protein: CASSPTRNAYNEQFF. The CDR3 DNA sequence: TGTGCCAGCAGCCCGACTAGAAATGCCTACAATGAGCAGTTCTTC.

The CDR3 sequence: CASRIAGGLQEQYF. In DNA form, the CDR3 reads TGTGCCAGCAGGATAGCGGGAGGGCTTCAAGAGCAGTACTTC. This rearrangement joins TRBV27 to TRBJ2-7, with 11 positions matching TRBD2. The length of the CDR3 is 14 residues. Trimming removed 6 bases from V and 7 bases from J; junction bases left unmatched: 8. Germline CDR1 reads MNHEY; CDR2 reads SMNVEV (reference sequence).

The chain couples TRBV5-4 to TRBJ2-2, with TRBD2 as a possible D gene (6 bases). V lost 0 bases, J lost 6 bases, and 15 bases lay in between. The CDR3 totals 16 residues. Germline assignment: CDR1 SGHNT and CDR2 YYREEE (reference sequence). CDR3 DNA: TGTGCCAGCAGCTTGGGCGCGGGGACCCACGCCGGGGAGCTGTTTTTT. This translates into CASSLGAGTHAGELFF.

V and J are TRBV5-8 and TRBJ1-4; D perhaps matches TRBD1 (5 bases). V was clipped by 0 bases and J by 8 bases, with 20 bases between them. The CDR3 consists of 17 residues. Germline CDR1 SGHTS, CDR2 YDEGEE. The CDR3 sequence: CASSLALGPYVGEKLFF. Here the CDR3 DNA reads TGTGCCAGCAGCTTGGCGTTGGGACCTTACGTGGGCGAAAAACTGTTTTTT. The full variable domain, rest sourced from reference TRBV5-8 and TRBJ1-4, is EAGVTQSPTHLIKTRGQQATLRCSPISGHTSVYWYQQALGLGLQFLLWYDEGEERNRGNFPPRFSGRQFPNYSSELNVNALELEDSALYLCASSLALGPYVGEKLFFGSGTQLSVL.

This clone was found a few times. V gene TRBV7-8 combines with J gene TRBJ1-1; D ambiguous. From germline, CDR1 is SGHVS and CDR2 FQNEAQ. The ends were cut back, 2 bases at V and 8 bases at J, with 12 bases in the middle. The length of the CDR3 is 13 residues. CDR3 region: CASSLTEDGEAFF. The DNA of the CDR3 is TGTGCCAGCAGCTTAACCGAAGATGGGGAAGCTTTCTTT.

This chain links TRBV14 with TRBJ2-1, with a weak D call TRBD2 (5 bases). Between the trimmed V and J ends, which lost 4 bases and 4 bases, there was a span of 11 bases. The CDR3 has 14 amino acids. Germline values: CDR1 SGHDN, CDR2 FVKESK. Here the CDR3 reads CASSPEGSYNEQFF. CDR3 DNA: TGTGCCAGCAGCCCCGAGGGATCATACAATGAGCAGTTCTTC.

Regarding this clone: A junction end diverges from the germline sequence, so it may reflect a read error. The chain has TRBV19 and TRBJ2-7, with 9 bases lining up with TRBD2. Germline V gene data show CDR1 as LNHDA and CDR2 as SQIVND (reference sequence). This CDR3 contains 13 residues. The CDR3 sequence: CASRIAGAIEQYF. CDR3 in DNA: TGTGCCAGTAGGATAGCGGGAGCAATCGAGCAGTACTTC.

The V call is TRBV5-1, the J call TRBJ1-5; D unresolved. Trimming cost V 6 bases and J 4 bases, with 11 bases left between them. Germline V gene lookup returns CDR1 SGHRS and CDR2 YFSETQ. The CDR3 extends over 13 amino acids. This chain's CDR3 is CASTAVLNQPQHF. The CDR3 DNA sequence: TGCGCCAGCACCGCCGTCCTAAATCAGCCCCAGCATTTT. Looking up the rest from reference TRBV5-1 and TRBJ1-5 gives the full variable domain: KAGVTQTPRYLIKTRGQQVTLSCSPISGHRSVSWYQQTPGQGLQFLFEYFSETQRNKGNFPGRFSGRQFSNSRSEMNVSTLELGDSALYLCASTAVLNQPQHFGDGTRLSIL.